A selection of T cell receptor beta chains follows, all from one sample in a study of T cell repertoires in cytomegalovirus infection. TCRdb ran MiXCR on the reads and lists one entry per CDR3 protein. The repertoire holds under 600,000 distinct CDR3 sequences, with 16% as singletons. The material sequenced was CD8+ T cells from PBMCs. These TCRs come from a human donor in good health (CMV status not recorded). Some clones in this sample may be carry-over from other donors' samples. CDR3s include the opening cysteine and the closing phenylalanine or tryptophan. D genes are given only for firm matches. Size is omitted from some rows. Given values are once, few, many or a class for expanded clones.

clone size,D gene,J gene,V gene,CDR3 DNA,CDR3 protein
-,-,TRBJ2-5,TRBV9,TGTGCAAGCAGCCCCCAGGGGAGCAAAGAGACCAAGTACTTC,CASSPQGSKETKYF
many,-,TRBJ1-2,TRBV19,TGTGCCAGTAGTACCCGGGACAAACGATATGGCTACACCTTC,CASSTRDKRYGYTF
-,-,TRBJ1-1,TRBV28,TGTGCCAGCAGTTTAAGAGGGTATGGGAACACTGAAGCTTTCTTT,CASSLRGYGNTEAFF
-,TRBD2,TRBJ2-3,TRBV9,TGTGCCAGCAGTCTGGGGGGGGGGGAGGGCGATACGCAGTATTTT,CASSLGGGEGDTQYF
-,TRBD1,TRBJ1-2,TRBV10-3,TGTGCCATCGATGGGACAGGGGGAAGGACTAACTATGGCTACACCTTC,CAIDGTGGRTNYGYTF
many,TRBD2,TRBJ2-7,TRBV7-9,TGTGCCAGCAGCTCTACTAGCGGGCCCCGCTACGAGCAGTACTTC,CASSSTSGPRYEQYF
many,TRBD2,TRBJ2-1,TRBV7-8,TGTGCCAGCAGCTTAGTCTTGCGGGAGGCCTACAATGAGCAGTTCTTC,CASSLVLREAYNEQFF
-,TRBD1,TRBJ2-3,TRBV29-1,TGCAGCGTCCTTGGGCCGACAGGGGAGCTGGCAGATACGCAGTATTTT,CSVLGPTGELADTQYF
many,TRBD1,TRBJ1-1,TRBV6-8,TGTGCCAGCAGTTTTGGACAGGGCGGGCCTGAAGCTTTCTTT,CASSFGQGGPEAFF
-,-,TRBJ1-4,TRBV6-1,TGTGCCAGCAGTGAAGGGGGGAGGAGGGAGGGGACCGAAAAACTGTTTTTT,CASSEGGRREGTEKLFF
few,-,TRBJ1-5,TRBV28,TGTGCCAGCAGTTTTATGGCGGACAATCAGCCCCAGCATTTT,CASSFMADNQPQHF
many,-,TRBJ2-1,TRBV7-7,TGTGCCAGCAGCTTCTCGGCAGGGCACAATGAGCAGTTCTTC,CASSFSAGHNEQFF
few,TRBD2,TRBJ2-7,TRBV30,TGTGCCTCCAACCACCTAGCGGGAGCCTACGAGCAGTACTTC,CASNHLAGAYEQYF
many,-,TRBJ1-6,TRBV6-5,TGTGCCAGCAGTTACGCCTCCGTCAGGAATTCACCCCTCCACTTT,CASSYASVRNSPLHF
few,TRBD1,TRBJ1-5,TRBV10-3,TGTGCCATCAGGGGACAGGGAGATCAGCCCCAGCATTTT,CAIRGQGDQPQHF
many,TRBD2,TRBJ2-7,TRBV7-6,TGTGCCAGCAGCTTAGCCTACCCCAGGACTAGCTCCTCCGAGCAGTACTTC,CASSLAYPRTSSSEQYF
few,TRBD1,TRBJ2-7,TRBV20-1,TGCAGTGCTAGAGCCCCGGACAGGGATACCTACGAGCAGTACTTC,CSARAPDRDTYEQYF
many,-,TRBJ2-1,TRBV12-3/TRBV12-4,TGTGCCAGCAGGAGAGGAAATGAGCAGTTCTTC,CASRRGNEQFF
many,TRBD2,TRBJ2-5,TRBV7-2,TGTGCCAGCAGTCCCCTAGCGGGGGGGGAAGAGACCCAGTACTTC,CASSPLAGGEETQYF
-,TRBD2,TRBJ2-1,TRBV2,TGTGCCAGCAGTGGTAGGGGACTAGATTTCAATGAGCAGTTCTTC,CASSGRGLDFNEQFF
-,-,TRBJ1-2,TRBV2,TGTGCCAGCAGATGGGGTGGCTACACCTTC,CASRWGGYTF
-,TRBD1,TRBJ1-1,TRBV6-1,TGTGCCAGCATTAACAGGGGAACTGAAGCTTTCTTT,CASINRGTEAFF
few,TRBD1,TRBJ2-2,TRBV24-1,TGTGCCACCAGTGATCCGGGACAGGGGAACACCGGGGAGCTGTTTTTT,CATSDPGQGNTGELFF
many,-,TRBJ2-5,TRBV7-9,TGTGCCAGCAGCCAGACAGAGACCCAGTACTTC,CASSQTETQYF
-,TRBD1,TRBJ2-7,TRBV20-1,TGCAGTGCGAAAGCCCGGGACAGATCATTCTACGAGCAGTACTTC,CSAKARDRSFYEQYF
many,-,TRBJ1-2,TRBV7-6,TGTGCCAGCAGCTTATTGGGGGGGCTTCGAGGCTACACCTTC,CASSLLGGLRGYTF
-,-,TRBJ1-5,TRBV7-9,TGTGCCAGCAGCTTAGAACACAATCAGCCCCAGCATTTT,CASSLEHNQPQHF
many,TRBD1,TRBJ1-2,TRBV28,TGTGCCAGCAGTTTATGGGGGACAGGCTCCTATGGCTACACCTTC,CASSLWGTGSYGYTF
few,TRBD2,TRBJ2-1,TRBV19,TGTGCCAGTAGTGACTTAGCGGGGGGGCTCAATGAGCAGTTCTTC,CASSDLAGGLNEQFF
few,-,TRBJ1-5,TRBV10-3,TGTGCCATCAGTGAGTCTAAGGCAGGGGCTCAGCCCCAGCATTTT,CAISESKAGAQPQHF
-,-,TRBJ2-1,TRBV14,TGTGCCAGCAGTCGACGTTCAGGGGCCCCGAATAATGAGCAGTTCTTC,CASSRRSGAPNNEQFF
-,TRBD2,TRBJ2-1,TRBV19,TGTGCCAGTAGTATAGGGGGGGGACTTTACAATGAGCAGTTCTTC,CASSIGGGLYNEQFF
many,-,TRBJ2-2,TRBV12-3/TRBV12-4,TGTGCCAGCTTCTCGGGGGAGCTGTTTTTT,CASFSGELFF
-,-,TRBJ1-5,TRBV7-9,TGTGCCAGCGGCTCGACCCTGATCAATCAGCCCCAGCATTTT,CASGSTLINQPQHF
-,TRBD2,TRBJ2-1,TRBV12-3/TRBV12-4,TGTGCCAGCAGTCTAGCGGGGGGAAGCTTCTACAATGAGCAGTTCTTC,CASSLAGGSFYNEQFF
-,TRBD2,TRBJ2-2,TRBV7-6,TGTGCCAGCAGCTCCCGACTAGCGGGGGATAAGCTGTTTTTT,CASSSRLAGDKLFF
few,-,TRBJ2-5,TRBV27,TGTGCCAGCAGTTCGGGACGGGTCCGGGAGACCCAGTACTTC,CASSSGRVRETQYF
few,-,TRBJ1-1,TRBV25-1,TGTGCCAGCAGTGGTCCTTACACTGAAGCTTTCTTT,CASSGPYTEAFF
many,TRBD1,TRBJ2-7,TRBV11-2,TGTGCCAGCAGTACAGACAGGGGCTACGAGCAGTACTTC,CASSTDRGYEQYF
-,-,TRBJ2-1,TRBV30,TGTGCCTGGAGGGGAGTGGCCCAAGACAATGAGCAGTGCTTC,CAWRGVAQDNEQCF